Presented here are 17 T cell receptor beta chains from one specimen sequenced in a study of blood T cell repertoires in COVID-19. Some clones are missing from TCRdb's copy, which holds only in-frame ones; the method was immunoSEQ multiplex PCR. The table records under 250,000 clones, roughly 84% of them present only once. What was sequenced was peripheral blood. The receptors come from a man in his forties or fifties with active or convalescent COVID-19.

This chain joins TRBV9 and TRBJ2-3, with 9 bases identical to TRBD2. Germline CDR1 and CDR2: SGDLS and YYNGEE. The CDR3 is 17 residues long. V gave up 2 bases and J gave up 5 bases; unmatched junction bases: 12. The CDR3 is CASSVNPRRTSEDTQYF. The CDR3 DNA follows: TGTGCCAGCAGCGTCAACCCCCGGCGGACTAGCGAAGATACGCAGTATTTT.

The V gene is TRBV29-1, the J gene TRBJ1-2, with no clear D. Trimming pared 2 bases from V and 6 bases from J, leaving 4 bases between. The CDR3 covers 10 residues. CDR1 SQVTM and CDR2 ANQGSEA come from the germline V gene. CDR3 loop: CSVEQNGYTF. The CDR3 DNA reads TGCAGCGTTGAACAAAATGGCTACACCTTC.

The count of this clone is one. The rearrangement joins TRBV15 to TRBJ1-2; TRBD1 might be the D (5 bases). V was trimmed by 0 bases and J by 5 bases, leaving 16 bases between them. CDR1 and CDR2 (germline): LNHNV, YYDKDF (reference sequence). This CDR3 region has 16 residues. CDR3 nucleotide sequence: TGTGCCACCAGCAGAGATCTAAATATTGGGGCTTATGGCTACACCTTC. It yields the protein CATSRDLNIGAYGYTF.

This sequence joins TRBV5-1 and TRBJ1-1; D unresolved. The CDR3 has 14 amino acids. The V gene lost 3 bases and the J gene lost 1 base, with 10 bases spanning the gap. From germline, CDR1 is SGHRS and CDR2 YFSETQ. The CDR3 region is CASSSTPGNTEAFF. The CDR3 DNA follows: TGCGCCAGCAGCTCGACCCCGGGGAACACTGAAGCTTTCTTT. The full variable domain, in which reference TRBV5-1 and TRBJ1-1 provide the parts outside the CDR3, is KAGVTQTPRYLIKTRGQQVTLSCSPISGHRSVSWYQQTPGQGLQFLFEYFSETQRNKGNFPGRFSGRQFSNSRSEMNVSTLELGDSALYLCASSSTPGNTEAFFGQGTRLTVV.

The rearrangement links TRBV2 to TRBJ1-5; tentative D call: TRBD1 (5 bases). Germline V lookup: CDR1 SNHLY, CDR2 FYNNEI. The CDR3 has 14 residues. V dropped 6 bases and J dropped 0 bases, with 9 bases sitting between them. CDR3 sequence: CASRGGFSNQPQHF. CDR3 nucleotides: TGTGCCAGCAGGGGGGGGTTTAGCAATCAGCCCCAGCATTTT.

The CDR3 protein is CASSQSNRVSSYNSPLHF. CDR3 in DNA: TGTGCCAGCAGCCAAAGTAACAGGGTGAGCTCCTATAATTCACCCCTCCACTTT. The chain couples TRBV3-1 (or the pseudogene TRBV3-2) to TRBJ1-6, with a tentative D call TRBD1 (6 bases). Trimming removed 2 bases at V and 0 bases at J, with 14 bases between. The CDR3 is made up of 18 amino acids. The germline V gene encodes CDR1 LGHDT and CDR2 YNNKEL (reference sequence).

This clone turned up a few times. The V and J genes are TRBV7-9 and TRBJ2-7, with 9 bases aligning to TRBD2. In germline, CDR1 is SEHNR, CDR2 FQNEAQ (reference sequence). The CDR3 runs to 14 residues. Unmatched junction bases numbered 5, after V lost 5 bases and J lost 3 bases. CDR3 in amino acids: CASSMSGGNYEQYF. The CDR3 DNA sequence: TGTGCCAGCAGCATGAGCGGGGGGAACTACGAGCAGTACTTC.

This chain joins TRBV10-1 and TRBJ2-5, with D maybe TRBD1 (6 bases). Germline V gene data show CDR1 as WNHNN and CDR2 as SYGVQD (reference sequence). CDR3 length: 14 amino acids. The ends were cut back, 2 bases at V and 4 bases at J, with 11 bases in the middle. Written as DNA, the CDR3 is TGCGCCAGCAGTGAGGCCAACAGGGTAGAGACCCAGTACTTC. Protein sequence: CASSEANRVETQYF.

V gene TRBV6-5 combines with J gene TRBJ1-4; no definite D call. The germline CDR1 and CDR2 sequences are MNHEY and SVGAGI. The ends were cut back, 8 bases at V and 2 bases at J, with 12 bases in the middle. The CDR3 sequence is 14 residues long. This chain's CDR3 is CASSWRSTNEKLFF. CDR3 DNA sequence: TGTGCCAGCTCTTGGAGGAGCACTAATGAAAAACTGTTTTTT.

The count of this clone is one. This chain joins TRBV30 and TRBJ2-7; 10 nucleotides match TRBD2. The CDR3 runs to 15 residues. Germline V gene lookup returns CDR1 GTSNPN and CDR2 SVGIG (reference sequence). The V and J ends lost 2 bases and 3 bases, in that order; junction bases with no gene match: 7. Here the CDR3 DNA reads TGTGCCTGGAGTCCGATAGCGGGGGGCCTCTACGAGCAGTACTTC. Its protein product is CAWSPIAGGLYEQYF.

The gene calls are TRBV11-2 and TRBJ2-5; TRBD1 matches at 9 bases. Germline CDR1 SGHAT, CDR2 FQNNGV. The V segment lost 5 bases and the J segment 1 base; nucleotides outside the gene matches: 5. The CDR3 totals 15 residues. CDR3 protein: CASSLGDRVQETQYF. In DNA form, the CDR3 reads TGTGCCAGCAGCCTCGGGGACAGGGTCCAAGAGACCCAGTACTTC.

CDR3 in DNA: TGTGCCAGCAGCTTGACCAGACAGGGTTTCTCTGGAAACACCATATATTTT. Amino acids: CASSLTRQGFSGNTIYF. The chain employs TRBV7-2 and TRBJ1-3; 7 positions agree with TRBD1. Germline CDR1 and CDR2: SGHTA and FQGNSA. The CDR3 runs 17 residues. After removal of 3 bases from V and 0 bases from J, the junction contained 8 bases not matched to a gene.

The J gene is TRBJ2-7, the V gene TRBV6-5; 7 bases map to TRBD1. Trimming took 6 bases from V and 1 from J; bases not matched to a gene: 3. This CDR3 has 13 residues. The germline CDR1 and CDR2 sequences are MNHEY and SVGAGI. The CDR3 sequence: CASRGTASYEQYF. In nucleotides, the CDR3 is TGTGCCAGCAGGGGGACAGCATCCTACGAGCAGTACTTC.

The chain recombines TRBV19 with TRBJ1-5; D perhaps matches TRBD1 (5 bases). This CDR3 has 13 amino acids. Looked up from germline, CDR1 is LNHDA and CDR2 is SQIVND (reference sequence). Trimming took off 5 bases at V and 7 bases at J, with 12 bases between the two ends. This CDR3 is CASSSRVVQPQHF. CDR3 bases: TGTGCCAGTAGTTCCAGGGTTGTCCAGCCCCAGCATTTT.

The chain combines TRBV5-5 with TRBJ2-7, with unresolved D. This CDR3 contains 13 residues. The V and J ends lost 4 bases and 4 bases respectively, with 12 bases between them. CDR1 is SGHKS and CDR2 is YYEKEE in the germline V gene (reference sequence). DNA of the CDR3: TGTGCCAGCAGCCCTACAGATTATTACGAGCAGTACTTC. Its translation is CASSPTDYYEQYF.

In DNA form, the CDR3 reads TGTGCCAGCAGCCAATATAGGTTGGGGACAGCTAATGAAAAACTGTTTTTT. Translation gives CASSQYRLGTANEKLFF. V and J are TRBV3-1 (or the pseudogene TRBV3-2) and TRBJ1-4, with 7 bases fitting TRBD1. Per germline, CDR1 LGHDT and CDR2 YNNKEL (reference sequence). The CDR3 is 17 residues long. The ends lost 2 bases at V and 3 bases at J; junction bases unmatched: 9.

This clone came up a few times. The chain carries TRBV5-6 and TRBJ1-5, with a possible D match to TRBD1 (6 bases). Germline CDR1 and CDR2: SGHDT and YYEEEE. The CDR3 extends over 15 amino acids. V was trimmed by 4 bases and J by 11 bases, leaving 22 bases between them. CDR3 in DNA: TGTGCCAGCAGCACCCTGGGGGCCTTGGAAATGGCCCAGCATTTT. It encodes CASSTLGALEMAQHF. The full variable domain, with the rest looked up from reference TRBV5-6 and TRBJ1-5, is DAGVTQSPTHLIKTRGQQVTLRCSPKSGHDTVSWYQQALGQGPQFIFQYYEEEERQRGNFPDRFSGHQFPNYSSELNVNALLLGDSALYLCASSTLGALEMAQHFGDGTRLSIL.